The sequence of this T cell receptor (beta chain) was determined in a study of graft-versus-host responses after intestinal transplantation. Study background: Recipients had multivisceral, liver-intestinal, or isolated intestinal transplants. Once they had received anti-thymocyte globulin induction, all recipients took tacrolimus and steroids for three to four years.

Concerning this clone itself: What it binds is not known.

Only in-frame clones appear in the TCRdb table, and some are missing; sequencing was by immunoSEQ multiplex PCR. The sample has over 100,000 clones, roughly 96% seen once. The CDR3 sequence is 16 residues long. From germline, CDR1 is SNHLY and CDR2 FYNNEI. After removal of 8 bases from V and 0 bases from J, the junction contained 7 bases not matched to a gene. Whole-study results and caveats: Early declines in HvG clones that occurred post-transplant were associated with peak circulating GvH clone levels.

Here the sequenced sample was unstimulated CD8+ T cells sorted from spleen or lymph node cells, taken before intestinal transplant. The rearrangement links TRBV2 to TRBJ2-6; 7 bases line up with TRBD1. This sequence originates from a human donor who received an intestinal transplant. The CDR3 nucleotides are TGTGCCAGCTGGGGGACAGCGAGCTCTGGGGCCAACGTCCTGACTTTC. Its protein is CASWGTASSGANVLTF.